Each of the 23 T cell receptor beta chains below was sequenced from the same sample in a study of T cell clonotyping in hematopoietic cell transplantation. Data came from immunoSEQ multiplex PCR; TCRdb stores just in-frame clones and leaves some out. The table shows about 36,000 clones, with approximately 88% occurring only once. The sample was peripheral blood mononuclear cells. Receptor source: a woman aged 40 to 50 in good health. Some clones in this sample may be carry-over from other donors' samples.

This chain connects TRBV11-3 to TRBJ2-1; TRBD1 is a possible D gene (5 bases). The CDR3 totals 12 residues. In germline, CDR1 is SGHNT, CDR2 YENEEA. The V and J ends lost 3 bases and 7 bases respectively, with 7 bases between them. The CDR3 nucleotides are TGTGCCAGCAGCTTGGGGCAGAATGAGCAGTTCTTC. Its translation: CASSLGQNEQFF. The whole variable domain, filled in from reference TRBV11-3 and TRBJ2-1, reads EAGVVQSPRYKIIEKKQPVAFWCNPISGHNTLYWYLQNLGQGPELLIRYENEEAVDDSQLPKDRFSAERLKGVDSTLKIQPAELGDSAVYLCASSLGQNEQFFGPGTRLTVL.

The count of this clone is one. The chain combines TRBV19 with TRBJ1-1; D remains unclear. V was trimmed by 2 bases and J by 1 base, leaving 11 bases between them. The germline V gene has CDR1 LNHDA and CDR2 SQIVND (reference sequence). There are 15 residues in the CDR3. For the CDR3, the DNA is TGTGCCAGTAGTATATTGGAAGCGAGGAACACTGAAGCTTTCTTT. Protein product: CASSILEARNTEAFF.

The rearrangement uses TRBV7-3 and TRBJ2-1; D might be TRBD2 (6 bases). Germline V gene lookup returns CDR1 SGHTA and CDR2 FQGTGA. The CDR3 runs 14 residues. Trimming cost V 4 bases and J 11 bases, with 18 bases left between them. CDR3 loop: CASSWWVDSGKQFF. The CDR3 region has the DNA TGTGCCAGCAGCTGGTGGGTGGATAGCGGAAAGCAGTTCTTC.

This chain connects TRBV4-1 to TRBJ2-5, with 8 bases aligning to TRBD2. The CDR3 has 20 amino acids. V lost 0 bases and J lost 2; bases outside the gene matches: 17. The germline V gene encodes CDR1 MGHRA and CDR2 YSYEKL. For the CDR3, the DNA is TGCGCCAGCAGCCAAGATTCGGTCATTGAGGCACTAGCGGAACAAGAGACCCAGTACTTC. Translated: CASSQDSVIEALAEQETQYF.

This clone came up a few times. This chain joins TRBV9 and TRBJ2-1, with 11 bases that match TRBD1. This CDR3 has 15 amino acids. Germline V gene data show CDR1 as SGDLS and CDR2 as YYNGEE. V lost 6 bases to trimming and J lost 2 bases; unmatched junction nucleotides: 4. CDR3 in DNA: TGTGCCAGCACCCCGGGACAGGGGGCCTACAATGAGCAGTTCTTC. Translated, it gives CASTPGQGAYNEQFF.

This clone was seen just once. The J gene is TRBJ1-1, the V gene TRBV28; 8 nucleotides line up with TRBD1. This CDR3 has 14 residues. Germline V CDR1 and CDR2: MDHEN, SYDVKM. J lost 0 bases, V lost 7 bases, and 4 bases had no gene match. The CDR3 DNA follows: TGTGCCAGCATCGACAGGGGAATGAACACTGAAGCTTTCTTT. It specifies CASIDRGMNTEAFF.

V is TRBV9 and J is TRBJ2-3, with 7 bases fitting TRBD2. The germline CDR1 and CDR2 sequences are SGDLS and YYNGEE. The length of the CDR3 is 15 residues. J was trimmed by 0 bases and V by 4 bases; bases with no gene match: 5. The chain's CDR3 is CASSPRGVSTDTQYF. DNA for the CDR3: TGTGCCAGCAGCCCCCGGGGGGTTAGCACAGATACGCAGTATTTT.

The gene calls are TRBV11-2 and TRBJ2-7, with TRBD1 identical over 11 bases. The CDR3 has 15 residues. The germline V gene encodes CDR1 SGHAT and CDR2 FQNNGV. Germline trimming cut 3 bases from V and 5 bases from J; bases unmatched to any gene: 6. CDR3 sequence: CASSLTWTGGHEQYF. The CDR3 bases are TGTGCCAGCAGCTTGACGTGGACAGGGGGCCACGAGCAGTACTTC.

The chain combines TRBV4-3 with TRBJ1-2, with TRBD1 as a possible D gene (5 bases). Germline assignment: CDR1 LGHNA and CDR2 YSLEER. V gave up 4 bases and J gave up 5 bases, with 11 bases separating them. The CDR3 spans 13 residues. CDR3 sequence reads: CASSRTDSYGYTF. The DNA of the CDR3 is TGCGCCAGCAGCCGAACAGACAGTTATGGCTACACCTTC.

Points on this clone: The same CDR3 can be traced to other DNA sequences in this sample. The chain carries TRBV27 and TRBJ2-7; D is unclear. Between the trimmed V and J ends, which lost 0 bases and 3 bases, there was a span of 3 bases. This CDR3 has 12 amino acids. The V gene's germline CDR1 is MNHEY and CDR2 SMNVEV (reference sequence). The CDR3 region is CASSLSGYEQYF. The CDR3, as DNA: TGTGCCAGCAGTTTATCGGGCTACGAGCAGTACTTC.

The chain couples TRBV19 to TRBJ2-2, with unresolved D. Germline loops: CDR1 LNHDA, CDR2 SQIVND (reference sequence). V lost 1 base and J 6 bases, leaving 12 bases between the germline ends. The CDR3 is 15 amino acids. The DNA of the CDR3 is TGTGCCAGTAGTATAGCCCCAGATCGCCCCGGGGAGCTGTTTTTT. This encodes CASSIAPDRPGELFF.

The genes are TRBV2 and TRBJ1-5, with D unresolved. V lost 7 bases and J 2 bases, leaving 9 bases between the germline ends. The CDR3 runs 13 residues. Germline CDR1 SNHLY, CDR2 FYNNEI. Here the CDR3 DNA reads TGTGCCAGCAAGGGCAAACGCAATCAGCCCCAGCATTTT. It translates to CASKGKRNQPQHF.

V gene TRBV6-1 combines with J gene TRBJ2-1; 11 bases align to TRBD2. From germline, CDR1 is MNHNS and CDR2 SASEGT. This CDR3 is 17 amino acids long. V trimming: 4 bases; J trimming: 1 base; junction bases outside the gene matches: 6. The CDR3 sequence: CASSGSGRAGSYNEQFF. Written as DNA, the CDR3 is TGTGCCAGCAGTGGTAGCGGGAGGGCCGGTTCCTACAATGAGCAGTTCTTC.

This chain joins TRBV6-6 and TRBJ2-1; D could derive from TRBD1 or TRBD2 (5 bases each). The CDR3 spans 15 residues. V was pared by 8 bases and J by 5 bases, with 19 bases between. From germline, CDR1 is MNHNY and CDR2 SVGAGI (reference sequence). CDR3 region: CASERYGRDDNEQFF. CDR3 in DNA: TGTGCCAGCGAAAGGTATGGTCGGGACGACAATGAGCAGTTCTTC.

This clone has a single count. The genes are TRBV19 and TRBJ2-2; D possibly corresponds to TRBD2 (6 bases). CDR1 is LNHDA and CDR2 is SQIVND in the germline V gene (reference sequence). This CDR3 comprises 16 residues. V lost 5 bases and J lost 4, with 17 bases in between. CDR3 residues: CASSGGRGMGTGELFF. CDR3 nucleotide sequence: TGTGCCAGTAGTGGAGGGCGTGGGATGGGCACCGGGGAGCTGTTTTTT. Looking up the rest from reference TRBV19 and TRBJ2-2 gives the full variable domain: DGGITQSPKYLFRKEGQNVTLSCEQNLNHDAMYWYRQDPGQGLRLIYYSQIVNDFQKGDIAEGYSVSREKKESFPLTVTSAQKNPTAFYLCASSGGRGMGTGELFFGEGSRLTVL.

The rearrangement joins TRBV4-1 to TRBJ1-1, with D uncertain. The germline gives CDR1 MGHRA, CDR2 YSYEKL. V was trimmed by 1 base and J by 0 bases, leaving 9 bases between them. The CDR3 is 15 residues long. CDR3 protein: CASSQASGMNTEAFF. The CDR3 DNA reads TGCGCCAGCAGCCAAGCTTCGGGAATGAACACTGAAGCTTTCTTT.

This clone was recorded a few times. The rearrangement joins TRBV19 to TRBJ1-1; unclear D gene. The V and J ends lost 5 bases and 0 bases respectively, with 7 bases between them. The CDR3 has 13 residues. Germline CDR1 reads LNHDA; CDR2 reads SQIVND (reference sequence). The CDR3 nucleotides read TGTGCCAGTAGTGCCTACATGAACACTGAAGCTTTCTTT. Amino acids: CASSAYMNTEAFF.

The chain employs TRBV4-2 and TRBJ1-1, with D hard to call. Germline V gene sequence: CDR1 LGHNA, CDR2 YNFKEQ. Trimming removed 4 bases at V and 0 bases at J, with 12 bases between. The CDR3 runs 15 residues. The CDR3 DNA reads as TGTGCCAGCAGCCCCATCGTGCGTATGAACACTGAAGCTTTCTTT. It specifies CASSPIVRMNTEAFF.

The chain has TRBV9 and TRBJ2-1, with 9 bases identical to TRBD2. This CDR3 contains 15 residues. CDR1 and CDR2 from the germline V gene are SGDLS and YYNGEE. Trimming took 2 bases from V and 3 from J; bases not matched to a gene: 3. The CDR3, as DNA: TGTGCCAGCAGCGTGGGACTAGCAGACTACAATGAGCAGTTCTTC. This encodes CASSVGLADYNEQFF.

The rearrangement links TRBV19 to TRBJ1-1; perhaps TRBD1 as D (6 bases). The germline V gene has CDR1 LNHDA and CDR2 SQIVND (reference sequence). This CDR3 contains 14 residues. With 0 bases removed from V and 5 bases from J, the gap between germline ends came to 10 bases. Here the CDR3 reads CASSIDLGGTEAFF. The CDR3 bases are TGTGCCAGTAGTATAGATCTAGGGGGTACTGAAGCTTTCTTT. The whole variable domain, remainder taken from reference TRBV19 and TRBJ1-1, is DGGITQSPKYLFRKEGQNVTLSCEQNLNHDAMYWYRQDPGQGLRLIYYSQIVNDFQKGDIAEGYSVSREKKESFPLTVTSAQKNPTAFYLCASSIDLGGTEAFFGQGTRLTVV.

CDR3 sequence: CASSQGPRVYGYTF. The DNA for the CDR3 is TGCGCCAGCAGCCAAGGACCCAGGGTCTATGGCTACACCTTC. The chain links TRBV4-1 to TRBJ1-2; D is possibly TRBD1 (5 bases). V was cut by 1 base and J by 4 bases, with 10 bases left in between. The CDR3 loop spans 14 amino acids. CDR1 MGHRA and CDR2 YSYEKL come from the germline V gene.

The chain recombines TRBV7-2 with TRBJ2-7, with 9 bases lining up with TRBD1. CDR1 is SGHTA, CDR2 FQGNSA, per germline. There are 15 residues in the CDR3. Germline trimming cut 4 bases from V and 4 bases from J; bases unmatched to any gene: 8. CDR3 DNA sequence: TGTGCCAGCAGCTACCTGCGGGGACAGGGATACGAGCAGTACTTC. Translating it yields CASSYLRGQGYEQYF.

The chain joins TRBV29-1 to TRBJ2-5; D is unclear. V dropped 7 bases and J dropped 2 bases, with 8 bases sitting between them. Germline V gene data show CDR1 as SQVTM and CDR2 as ANQGSEA. The CDR3 sequence is 11 residues long. The CDR3 nucleotides read TGCAGCGAGACGGAGCAAGAGACCCAGTACTTC. Translation gives CSETEQETQYF. Together with reference TRBV29-1 and TRBJ2-5, the CDR3 gives the full variable domain: SAVISQKPSRDICQRGTSLTIQCQVDSQVTMMFWYRQQPGQSLTLIATANQGSEATYESGFVIDKFPISRPNLTFSTLTVSNMSPEDSSIYLCSETEQETQYFGPGTRLLVL.